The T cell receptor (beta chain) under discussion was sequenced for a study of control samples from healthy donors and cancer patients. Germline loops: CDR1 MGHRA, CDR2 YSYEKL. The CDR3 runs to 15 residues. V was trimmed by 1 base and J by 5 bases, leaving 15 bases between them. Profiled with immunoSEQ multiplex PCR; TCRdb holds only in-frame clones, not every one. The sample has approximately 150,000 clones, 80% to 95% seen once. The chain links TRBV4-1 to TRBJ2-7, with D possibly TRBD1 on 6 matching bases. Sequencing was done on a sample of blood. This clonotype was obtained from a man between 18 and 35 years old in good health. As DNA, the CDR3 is TGCGCCAGCAGCCAAGTCGGGGACAACCGTCACGAGCAGTACTTC. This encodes CASSQVGDNRHEQYF.